This T cell receptor (beta chain) originates from a study of OX40 agonist ivuxolimab in advanced cancers. The CDR3 covers 13 residues. After removal of 4 bases from V and 6 bases from J, the junction contained 6 bases not matched to a gene. Germline V lookup: CDR1 SEHNR, CDR2 FQNEAQ (reference sequence). The assay was immunoSEQ multiplex PCR, and TCRdb's table has in-frame clones only and misses some. The sample lists 70,000 to 95,000 clones; 85% to 90% were seen once. Material: CD4+ or CD8+ T cells sorted from blood, obtained in a trial of the OX40 agonist ivuxolimab. V usage is TRBV7-9 and J usage is TRBJ2-7; 7 bases match TRBD1. This sequence originates from an adult with an advanced solid tumor such as melanoma, head and neck, liver or kidney cancer. In DNA, the CDR3 is TGTGCCAGCAGCTCGCGGACAGGCCCCGAGCAGTACTTC. Amino acid sequence: CASSSRTGPEQYF.